These 8 T cell receptor beta chains came from one sample sequenced in a study of T cell repertoires in cytomegalovirus infection. TCRdb called the reads again in MiXCR, with one record for every CDR3 protein. The sample lists about 100,000 distinct CDR3 sequences; less than 25% were seen once. Material for sequencing was CD8+ T cells from PBMCs. The receptors here all came from a human donor in good health (CMV status not recorded). Some clones in this sample may be carry-over from other donors' samples.

This chain uses TRBV28 with TRBJ2-7, with 7 bases aligning to TRBD1. The V and J ends lost 1 base and 0 bases, in that order; junction bases with no gene match: 6. CDR1 MDHEN and CDR2 SYDVKM come from the germline V gene. The CDR3 totals 16 residues. The CDR3 coding sequence is TGTGCCAGCAGTTTATCAGGGGGTCCGAGCTCCTACGAGCAGTACTTC. This translates into CASSLSGGPSSYEQYF. Combining the CDR3 with reference TRBV28 and TRBJ2-7 gives the whole variable domain DVKVTQSSRYLVKRTGEKVFLECVQDMDHENMFWYRQDPGLGLRLIYFSYDVKMKEKGDIPEGYSVSREKKERFSLILESASTNQTSMYLCASSLSGGPSSYEQYFGPGTRLTVT.

This chain links TRBV28 with TRBJ2-3; the D gene could be TRBD1 or TRBD2 (6 bases each). The V end was cut by 9 bases, the J end by 4 bases, with 23 bases between. The CDR3 totals 16 residues. Germline values: CDR1 MDHEN, CDR2 SYDVKM. CDR3 residues: CASQLPTGALSDTQYF. The CDR3 bases are TGTGCCAGTCAGCTCCCCACGGGGGCATTGTCAGATACGCAGTATTTT.

The table lists this clonotype with a few counts. V usage is TRBV10-3 and J usage is TRBJ2-1, with D possibly being TRBD2 (5 bases). Trimming removed 4 bases at V and 4 bases at J, with 8 bases between. In germline, CDR1 is ENHRY, CDR2 SYGVKD. The CDR3 consists of 13 residues. The chain's CDR3 is CAISATRYNEQFF. DNA of the CDR3: TGTGCCATCAGTGCAACTAGGTACAATGAGCAGTTCTTC.

The chain has TRBV28 and TRBJ2-1; no firm D call. Trimming took off 6 bases at V and 10 bases at J, with 7 bases between the two ends. The CDR3 sequence is 10 residues long. Germline V gene data show CDR1 as MDHEN and CDR2 as SYDVKM. The CDR3 DNA sequence: TGTGCCAGCAGATTAGGGGAGCAGTTCTTC. This translates into CASRLGEQFF.

In this sample, this clonotype turned up many times. This chain links TRBV6-1 with TRBJ2-5; 11 bases are a match to TRBD1. The CDR3 covers 17 residues. Germline V gene data show CDR1 as MNHNS and CDR2 as SASEGT. The ends lost 5 bases at V and 5 bases at J; junction bases unmatched: 13. The CDR3 coding sequence is TGTGCCAGCAGTTTGGGGACCGGGACAGGGGGTGAGGAGACCCAGTACTTC. Translation gives CASSLGTGTGGEETQYF.

This rearrangement joins TRBV12-3 or TRBV12-4 to TRBJ2-1; 10 bases align to TRBD1. The CDR3 has 15 amino acids. After removal of 5 bases from V and 8 bases from J, the junction contained 9 bases not matched to a gene. CDR3 DNA: TGTGCCAGCAGTCCCGGGACAGGGGCGAACGATGAGCAGTTCTTC. Translating it yields CASSPGTGANDEQFF.

The chain employs TRBV12-3 or TRBV12-4 and TRBJ2-7; 7 bases are shared with TRBD1. V shed 3 bases, J shed 6 bases, and the junction held 5 bases outside the gene matches. The CDR3 length is 13 residues. The CDR3 coding sequence is TGTGCCAGCAGTTTGTACAGGGGTACCGAGCAGTACTTC. Amino acid sequence: CASSLYRGTEQYF.

This clonotype occurred many times. The chain carries TRBV7-9 and TRBJ1-1, with D tentatively TRBD1 (5 bases). The CDR3 runs to 15 residues. Germline CDR1 SEHNR, CDR2 FQNEAQ (reference sequence). V dropped 3 bases and J dropped 4 bases, with 15 bases sitting between them. The CDR3 DNA reads as TGTGCCAGCAGCTTGGACACCACTCTCGGCACTGAAGCTTTCTTT. This encodes CASSLDTTLGTEAFF.